This T cell receptor beta chain was recorded in a study of chemoradiotherapy in HPV16-positive cancers. About the study: A couple of HPV16-positive patients' cells yielded candidate HPV-specific clones and common motifs. Whole-study findings and limits: In HPV16-positive patients, HPV-responsive T-cell expansion tracked better recurrence-free survival.

Repeated repertoire sampling spanned the course of chemoradiotherapy. About this clone: Its antigen is currently unknown.

The CDR3 is 15 residues long. Germline loops: CDR1 SEHNR, CDR2 FQNEAQ (reference sequence). V gave up 5 bases and J gave up 5 bases; unmatched junction bases: 6. TCRdb keeps only in-frame clones here, not all; method: immunoSEQ multiplex PCR. There are around 24,000 clones in the sample; roughly nine tenths occur only once, and about 4.5% lies in the top ten. The receptor was derived from a human donor with HPV-associated anogenital cancer. Sequenced here: blood, sampled from a patient who underwent chemoradiotherapy. The chain joins TRBV7-9 to TRBJ1-4; 9 bases align to TRBD1. The CDR3 DNA reads TGTGCCAGCAGCCCGACAGGGGGAGGGAATGAAAAACTGTTTTTT. Translating it yields CASSPTGGGNEKLFF.